This TCR beta chain was recorded in a study of OX40 agonist ivuxolimab in advanced cancers. Germline values: CDR1 SGHTA, CDR2 FQGTGA. This CDR3 has 17 residues. The V end was cut by 3 bases, the J end by 9 bases, with 21 bases between. Some clones are missing from TCRdb's copy, which holds only in-frame ones; the method was immunoSEQ multiplex PCR. The sample lists 28,000 or so clones; 79% were seen once. The sample in question was CD4+ or CD8+ T cells sorted from blood, obtained in a trial of the OX40 agonist ivuxolimab. The chain uses TRBV7-3 and TRBJ1-6, with D tentatively TRBD1 (6 bases). This receptor was taken from an adult with an advanced solid tumor such as melanoma, head and neck, liver or kidney cancer. Written as DNA, the CDR3 is TGTGCCAGCAGCTTCCATGAATTACAGGGTGTAAGTTCACCCCTCCACTTT. Translated: CASSFHELQGVSSPLHF.